This T cell receptor beta chain is drawn from a study of pediatric ulcerative colitis. Whole-study findings and limits: Rectal repertoires separated controls, mild-moderate and acute severe colitis. Two rectal clonotypes were found only in ulcerative colitis patients, all of them.

With V trimmed by 4 bases and J by 6 bases, 5 bases remained unmatched. CDR1 and CDR2 (germline): KGHSY, FQNENV. This CDR3 region has 14 residues. Sequencing used immunoSEQ multiplex PCR; TCRdb keeps in-frame clones, though not all of them. The sample holds roughly 38,000 clones, roughly 80% seen once. The diagnostic colonoscopy in ulcerative colitis patients preceded any immunosuppressive treatment. To note about this clone: Its antigen is unidentified.

The sample was blood. The chain is built from TRBV16 and TRBJ1-4, with 7 bases that match TRBD1. This TCR came from a girl aged 5 to 17 with moderate ulcerative colitis. The CDR3 spells CASSPRTGYEKLFF. In nucleotides, the CDR3 is TGTGCCAGCAGCCCAAGGACAGGTTATGAAAAACTGTTTTTT.